This T cell receptor beta chain is from a study of T-cell memory formation after mild COVID-19. In TCRdb, the 5' RACE reads were re-called with MiXCR into one record per CDR3 protein. In the table there are 410,000 or so distinct CDR3 sequences, around 22% of which are singletons. The table lists this clonotype with many counts. The clonotype was recovered from an adult woman who had mild COVID-19 (a few samples of this study predate the infection). Cell type and time point are not known. The sequencing input was PBMCs or a T cell subset sorted from them (not recorded which).

The CDR3 here is CASSLFGGFGRNEQFF. CDR3 nucleotides: TGTGCCAGCAGCTTATTCGGTGGATTCGGCCGCAATGAGCAGTTCTTC. The V gene is TRBV7-9, the J gene TRBJ2-1; D unclear. This CDR3 contains 16 residues. Germline values: CDR1 SEHNR, CDR2 FQNEAQ (reference sequence). V was clipped by 2 bases and J by 6 bases, with 17 bases between them.